Listed below are T cell receptor beta chains from one sample, sequenced in a study of T cell responses to AZD1222 COVID-19 vaccine. Only in-frame clones appear in the TCRdb table, and some are missing; sequencing was by immunoSEQ multiplex PCR. The sample holds around 130,000 clones, 70% to 90% seen once. This material consisted of peripheral blood, taken 28 days after the second AZD1222 dose. Receptors were obtained from an adult who received the AZD1222 COVID-19 vaccine. CDR3s include the opening cysteine and the closing phenylalanine or tryptophan. The D gene is left open where the match is weak. Size is omitted from some rows. Given values are once, few, many or a class for expanded clones.

TRBJ2-3,.,.,TRBV10-1,TGCGCCAGCAGTGAGCCCCTAGATACGCAGTATTTT,CASSEPLDTQYF
TRBJ2-2,.,.,TRBV11-3,TGTGCCAGCGGAGGTACCGGGGAGCTGTTTTTT,CASGGTGELFF
TRBJ1-1,.,.,TRBV9,TGTGCCAGCAGCGTAGGTGGGGAGAACACTGAAGCTTTCTTT,CASSVGGENTEAFF
TRBJ2-7,.,.,TRBV15,TGTGCCACCAGCAGATCTTTAGCGTACGAGCAGTACTTC,CATSRSLAYEQYF
TRBJ1-2,.,.,TRBV11-2,TGTGCCAGCAGCTCAGAGGGCGATGGCTACACCTTC,CASSSEGDGYTF
TRBJ1-6,.,.,TRBV7-9,TGTGCCAGCAGCATTCAGGGGAATTCACCCCTCCACTTT,CASSIQGNSPLHF
TRBJ1-4,.,.,TRBV2,TGTGCCAGCAGTCCGGGCCAAATCATAACTAATGAAAAACTGTTTTTT,CASSPGQIITNEKLFF
TRBJ2-3,.,.,TRBV29-1,TGCAGCGTCGCCTCGGACGACCGGGACGGGCGCACAGATACGCAGTATTTT,CSVASDDRDGRTDTQYF
TRBJ2-3,.,few,TRBV5-1,TGCGCCAGCAGCTTCTGGGGGAGGGATACGCAGTATTTT,CASSFWGRDTQYF
TRBJ1-2,.,.,TRBV18,TGTGCCAGCTCACCACCCCCTTCTCATGGCTACACCTTC,CASSPPPSHGYTF
TRBJ2-2,TRBD2,.,TRBV15,TGTGCCACCAGCAGGCATCCGGGACTAGCGGGGGGGCAGGGCACCGGGGAGCTGTTTTTT,CATSRHPGLAGGQGTGELFF
TRBJ1-5,.,.,TRBV19,TGTGCCACGACCCTCAGGGGTAGCAATCAGCCCCAGCATTTT,CATTLRGSNQPQHF
TRBJ1-5,TRBD1,.,TRBV12-3/TRBV12-4,TGTGCCAGCACCCAGGACAGGGGGCAGCCCCAGCATTTT,CASTQDRGQPQHF
TRBJ2-2,.,.,TRBV2,TGTGCCAGCAGTCTAGGCACCGGGGAGCTGTTTTTT,CASSLGTGELFF
TRBJ1-3,TRBD1,once,TRBV5-4,TGTGCCAGCAGCTTACAGGGGGCTTATGGAAACACCATATATTTT,CASSLQGAYGNTIYF
TRBJ1-3,TRBD1,once,TRBV3-1/TRBV3-2,TGTGCCAGCAGACCTAGTGGGACAGGAGGGAACACCATATATTTT,CASRPSGTGGNTIYF
TRBJ1-1,.,.,TRBV19,TGTGCCAGTATCCCGAGGGTGGGGGACACTGAAGCTTTCTTT,CASIPRVGDTEAFF
TRBJ2-5,TRBD1,.,TRBV19,TGTGCCAGTAGTAGGGTGGACAGGGGGCTTCAAGAGACCCAGTACTTC,CASSRVDRGLQETQYF
TRBJ1-1,.,.,TRBV18,TGTGCCAGCTCACCGGGGGGGAGCCCTGAAGCTTTCTTT,CASSPGGSPEAFF
TRBJ2-5,.,.,TRBV11-3,TGTGCCAGCAGCCGGGGAGAGACCCAGTACTTC,CASSRGETQYF
TRBJ2-1,TRBD2,.,TRBV10-2,TGCGCCAGCAGGAGGGGTAGCGGGCCGAGCTCCTACAATGAGCAGTTCTTC,CASRRGSGPSSYNEQFF
TRBJ2-5,TRBD2,.,TRBV19,TGTGCCAGCTCGCCGTTCGTTGCTAGCGGTTTCCAAGAGACCCAGTACTTC,CASSPFVASGFQETQYF
TRBJ2-1,TRBD2,.,TRBV5-1,TGCGCCAGCAGCTCGGGGACTAGCGGGAGGGATGAGCAGTTCTTC,CASSSGTSGRDEQFF
TRBJ1-1,.,.,TRBV3-1/TRBV3-2,TGTGCCAGCAGCCAAGTCTCACCGGACACTGAAGCTTTCTTT,CASSQVSPDTEAFF
TRBJ2-7,.,.,TRBV5-1,TGCGCCAGCAGCACCCCCGGGGCCGGATACGAGCAGTACTTC,CASSTPGAGYEQYF
TRBJ1-6,.,.,TRBV5-4,TGTGCCAGCAGCCCAGAAAATTCACCCCTCCACTTT,CASSPENSPLHF
TRBJ2-7,.,.,TRBV19,TGTGCCAGTAGTATATCTCGGTACTCCTACGAGCAGTACTTC,CASSISRYSYEQYF
TRBJ2-7,TRBD1,.,TRBV9,TGTGCCAGCAGCGTAGCTACGTCGGGACAGGGTTTCTCCGAGCAGTACTTC,CASSVATSGQGFSEQYF
TRBJ1-2,TRBD1,.,TRBV5-6,TGTGCCAGCAGCTTGGAACAGGGGTACGGCTACACCTTC,CASSLEQGYGYTF
TRBJ1-2,.,.,TRBV6-5,TGTGCCAGCAGGACCAGAAAGGCCGACTATGGCTACACCTTC,CASRTRKADYGYTF
TRBJ1-1,TRBD1,.,TRBV27,TGTGCCAGCATTACGACAGGGGGTAGCACTGAAGCTTTCTTT,CASITTGGSTEAFF
TRBJ2-1,.,once,TRBV11-3,TGTGCCAGCAGCTTAGGAGGGTTCTCCTACAATGAGCAGTTCTTC,CASSLGGFSYNEQFF
TRBJ2-7,.,.,TRBV18,TGTGCCAGCTCACCACCTGCGGCGGAAAGGTACGAGCAGTACTTC,CASSPPAAERYEQYF
TRBJ1-2,.,.,TRBV3-1/TRBV3-2,TGTGCCAGCAGCCAAGATTGGACAGCCCGGGGCTACACCTTC,CASSQDWTARGYTF
TRBJ2-3,.,.,TRBV6-5,TGTGCCAGCAGTCCACTTCCAATCCCGGAGAGTACGCAGTATTTT,CASSPLPIPESTQYF